The T cell receptor beta chain described here comes from a study of T cell responses to AZD1222 COVID-19 vaccine. Study-wide findings and caveats: Spike-specific TCR breadth and depth were elevated following two AZD1222 doses.

In regard to this clone: What it binds is not known. Additional DNA sequences in this sample encode the identical CDR3.

Germline V gene lookup returns CDR1 SGHRS and CDR2 YFSETQ. CDR3 length equals 15 residues. Trimming cost V 0 bases and J 0 bases, with 7 bases left between them. Generated by immunoSEQ multiplex PCR, the TCRdb table keeps only in-frame clones and is missing some. The data show fewer than 130,000 clones, nearly 90% seen once. The gene calls are TRBV5-1 and TRBJ2-1; D ambiguous. The sequence was obtained from an adult who received the AZD1222 COVID-19 vaccine. The sample was peripheral blood, taken 28 days after the second AZD1222 dose. Here the CDR3 DNA reads TGCGCCAGCAGCTTGGGCGAAAGCTCCTACAATGAGCAGTTCTTC. It is translated as CASSLGESSYNEQFF.